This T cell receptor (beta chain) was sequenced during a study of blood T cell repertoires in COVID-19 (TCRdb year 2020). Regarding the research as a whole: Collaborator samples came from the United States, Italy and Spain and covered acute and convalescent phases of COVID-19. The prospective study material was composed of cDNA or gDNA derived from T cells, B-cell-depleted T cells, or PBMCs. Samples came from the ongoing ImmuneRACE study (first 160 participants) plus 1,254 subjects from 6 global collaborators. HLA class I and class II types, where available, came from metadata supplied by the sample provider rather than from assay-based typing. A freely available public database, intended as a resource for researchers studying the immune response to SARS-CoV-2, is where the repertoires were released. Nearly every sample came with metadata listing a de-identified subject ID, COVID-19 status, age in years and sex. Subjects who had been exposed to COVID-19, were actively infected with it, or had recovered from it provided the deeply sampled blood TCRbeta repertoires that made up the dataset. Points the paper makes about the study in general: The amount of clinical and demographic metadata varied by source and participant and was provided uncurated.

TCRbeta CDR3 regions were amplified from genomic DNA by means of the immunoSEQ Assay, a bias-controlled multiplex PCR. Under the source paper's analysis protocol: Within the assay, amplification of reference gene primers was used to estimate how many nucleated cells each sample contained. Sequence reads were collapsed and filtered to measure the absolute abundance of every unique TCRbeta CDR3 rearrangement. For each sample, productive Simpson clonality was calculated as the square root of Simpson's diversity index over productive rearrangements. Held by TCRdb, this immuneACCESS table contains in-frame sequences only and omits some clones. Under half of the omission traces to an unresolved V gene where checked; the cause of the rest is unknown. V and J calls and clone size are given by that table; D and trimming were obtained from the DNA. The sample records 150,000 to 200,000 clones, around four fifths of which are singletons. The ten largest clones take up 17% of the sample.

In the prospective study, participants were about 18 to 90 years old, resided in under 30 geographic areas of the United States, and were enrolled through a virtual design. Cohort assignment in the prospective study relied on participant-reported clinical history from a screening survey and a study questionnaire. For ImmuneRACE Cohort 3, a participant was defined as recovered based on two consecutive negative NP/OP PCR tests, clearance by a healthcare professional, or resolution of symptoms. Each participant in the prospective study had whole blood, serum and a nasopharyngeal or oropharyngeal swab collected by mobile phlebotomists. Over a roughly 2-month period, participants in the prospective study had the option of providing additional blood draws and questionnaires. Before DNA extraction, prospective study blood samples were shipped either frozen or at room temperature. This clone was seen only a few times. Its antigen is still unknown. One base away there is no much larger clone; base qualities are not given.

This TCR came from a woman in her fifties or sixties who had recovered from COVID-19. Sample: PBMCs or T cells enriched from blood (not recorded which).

The sequence in DNA is TGCGCCAGCAGCTTGGACAGGGTATCTGGAAACACCATATATTTT. It is translated as CASSLDRVSGNTIYF. This chain is built from TRBV5-1 and TRBJ1-3, with TRBD1 perhaps the D gene, on 6 matching bases. Cut back by 0 bases and 1 base, the V and J ends lie 8 bases apart. From its cysteine to its phenylalanine, the CDR3 spans 15 amino acids. Of the read, only the CDR3 DNA is kept; its 45 bases are in frame from base 1. The germline V gene specifies SGHRS as CDR1 and YFSETQ as CDR2.